This is a list of T cell receptor beta chains from one sample in a study of control samples from healthy donors and cancer patients. Here immunoSEQ multiplex PCR was the method, and the copy in TCRdb shows in-frame clones only, minus some. The profile shows over 150,000 clones, about 90% of them singletons. The specimen was blood. The receptors here all came from a woman in her thirties or forties in good health. The CDR3 runs from the conserved cysteine through the conserved F or W. The D gene is left open where the match is weak. The size field is filled for only some rows; it gives once, few, many or a size class.

d_call,v_call,j_call,clone_size,cdr3_nt,cdr3_aa
NA,TRBV12-3/TRBV12-4,TRBJ1-1,NA,TGTGCCAGCAGCCTTCCCTCCGTAGAAGCTTTCTTT,CASSLPSVEAFF
NA,TRBV2,TRBJ2-3,NA,TGTGCCAGCAGTGCCCTTGGCGGGGATTCCACAGATACGCAGTATTTT,CASSALGGDSTDTQYF
TRBD1,TRBV16,TRBJ2-2,NA,TGTGCCAGCAGCCAATATCCCCGGACAGGCGCCGCCACCGGGGAGCTGTTTTTT,CASSQYPRTGAATGELFF
NA,TRBV5-1,TRBJ1-1,NA,TGCGCCAGCCGCCTGGTCAGGGGCAGCAGTAAGGACACTGAAGCTTTCTTT,CASRLVRGSSKDTEAFF
NA,TRBV6-6,TRBJ1-2,NA,TGTGCCAGCAGTGGCGGGAGCCTCCTGGGCGGCTACACCTTC,CASSGGSLLGGYTF
NA,TRBV6-5,TRBJ1-2,once,TGTGCCAGCAGTTACTCGACGGCAGGGGTTGGCTACACCTTC,CASSYSTAGVGYTF
NA,TRBV13,TRBJ1-1,NA,TGTGCCAGCAGCTTGGGGGAGGGGATGAACACTGAAGCTTTCTTT,CASSLGEGMNTEAFF
NA,TRBV3-1/TRBV3-2,TRBJ2-1,NA,TGTGCCAGCAGCCAAGATATCTACAATGAGCAGTTCTTC,CASSQDIYNEQFF
NA,TRBV7-8,TRBJ1-6,few,TGTGCCAGCAGCTTAGATGTGAGGGTGGGGCCCTATAATTCACCCCTCCACTTT,CASSLDVRVGPYNSPLHF
TRBD2,TRBV29-1,TRBJ2-3,NA,TGCAGCGTTGACCGACTAGCGGGGGGCACAGATACGCAGTATTTT,CSVDRLAGGTDTQYF
NA,TRBV29-1,TRBJ1-1,NA,TGCAGCGCTAGAGGGGGAACTGAAGCTTTCTTT,CSARGGTEAFF
TRBD2,TRBV19,TRBJ2-1,NA,TGTGCCAGTAGGTTAAGCGGGGGGGCCTACAATGAGCAGTTCTTC,CASRLSGGAYNEQFF
NA,TRBV7-2,TRBJ2-7,NA,TGTGCCAGCAGCTTTGGTAGGTCCTACGAGCAGTACTTC,CASSFGRSYEQYF
NA,TRBV4-2,TRBJ2-7,NA,TGTGCCAGCAGCGCGAGAGCCTACCGACAGGACTCCTACGAGCAGTACTTC,CASSARAYRQDSYEQYF
NA,TRBV18,TRBJ2-3,NA,TGTGCCAGCTCACCGCGGACCCAAGTATCAAGCACAGATACGCAGTATTTT,CASSPRTQVSSTDTQYF
TRBD2,TRBV3-1/TRBV3-2,TRBJ2-1,NA,TGTGCCAGCAGCCAAGACGGGGGGATCTACAATGAGCAGTTCTTC,CASSQDGGIYNEQFF
NA,TRBV7-2,TRBJ1-1,NA,TGTGCCAGCAGCTTTGGACAGATTTCCAATGAAGCTTTCTTT,CASSFGQISNEAFF
NA,TRBV10-3,TRBJ2-3,NA,TGTGCCATCAGTGAGTCGAGGCAGAGTACAGATACGCAGTATTTT,CAISESRQSTDTQYF
NA,TRBV3-1/TRBV3-2,TRBJ2-3,NA,TGTGCCAGCAGCCAAGGTACCCTGGGCGGTCTCACAGATACGCAGTATTTT,CASSQGTLGGLTDTQYF
NA,TRBV9,TRBJ1-3,NA,TGTGCCAGCAGCGTACAGGGTGGGTTCGGAAACACCATATATTTT,CASSVQGGFGNTIYF
TRBD1,TRBV14,TRBJ2-7,NA,TGTGCCAGCAGCCAAGGGACAGGGGCCGAGCAGTACTTC,CASSQGTGAEQYF
TRBD2,TRBV3-1/TRBV3-2,TRBJ2-1,NA,TGTGCCAGCAGCCGGGGACTAGCGGATGAGCAGTTCTTC,CASSRGLADEQFF
NA,TRBV5-4,TRBJ2-5,NA,TGTGCCAGCAGCTTTAGTGAGGAGACCCAGTACTTC,CASSFSEETQYF
NA,TRBV4-1,TRBJ1-1,NA,TGCGCCAGCAGTCCAAGATCCCCAGATTCTAACACTGAAGCTTTCTTT,CASSPRSPDSNTEAFF
NA,TRBV14,TRBJ1-1,NA,TGTGCCAGCAGCCAATTGTCAGAGGGGCGCAACACTGAAGCTTTCTTT,CASSQLSEGRNTEAFF
NA,TRBV6-5,TRBJ1-5,once,TGTGCCAGCAGGGCAGGGAATCAGCCCCAGCATTTT,CASRAGNQPQHF
NA,TRBV11-2,TRBJ2-7,NA,TGTGCCAGCAGCCCCCCCACAGGGAACTACGAGCAGTACTTC,CASSPPTGNYEQYF
TRBD1,TRBV6-5,TRBJ2-7,NA,TGTGCCAGCAGTTACTCCTGGACAGGGAGCTACGAGCAGTACTTC,CASSYSWTGSYEQYF
TRBD2,TRBV2,TRBJ2-7,NA,TGTGCCAGCAGGCCGGGACTAGCATCTCTAGAGCAGTACTTC,CASRPGLASLEQYF
TRBD1,TRBV2,TRBJ1-2,NA,TGTGCCAGCACGGAACTAGCCACTCGACAGGGGGATGGCTACACCTTC,CASTELATRQGDGYTF
NA,TRBV10-2,TRBJ2-1,NA,TGCGCCAGCAGTGACCAAGACAATGAGCAGTTCTTC,CASSDQDNEQFF
TRBD1,TRBV10-3,TRBJ1-3,NA,TGTGCCATCAGGGATCCGACAGGGGTAATAGGAAACACCATATATTTT,CAIRDPTGVIGNTIYF
TRBD2,TRBV7-2,TRBJ2-1,NA,TGTGCCAGCAGCGCTGCGGGGGGCCTTTCCTACAATGAGCAGTTCTTC,CASSAAGGLSYNEQFF
TRBD1,TRBV5-1,TRBJ1-6,NA,TGCGCCAGCAGCCCGGACAGGGTCAATTCACCCCTCCACTTT,CASSPDRVNSPLHF
NA,TRBV9,TRBJ2-5,NA,TGTGCCAGCAGCGTAGAGGGGACGGGGGCGGCTGAGACCCAGTACTTC,CASSVEGTGAAETQYF
TRBD1,TRBV2,TRBJ2-1,NA,TGTGCCAGCGTTGACAGGGTGAATTACAATGAGCAGTTCTTC,CASVDRVNYNEQFF
TRBD2,TRBV5-5,TRBJ2-7,NA,TGTGCCAGCAGCTTGATTGTGGGGGGGACCTACGAGCAGTACTTC,CASSLIVGGTYEQYF
TRBD1,TRBV19,TRBJ1-4,NA,TGTGCCAGTAGCGGGACAGGGAAAAGGGAAAAACTGTTTTTT,CASSGTGKREKLFF
NA,TRBV7-2,TRBJ1-3,once,TGTGCCAGCAGCTTGGAAAGCACCATATATTTT,CASSLESTIYF
TRBD2,TRBV6-5,TRBJ2-1,NA,TGTGCCAGCACCGGACTAGTGGGGGAGCAGTTCTTC,CASTGLVGEQFF
TRBD1,TRBV7-9,TRBJ2-7,NA,TGTGCCAGCAGCCCGATCGGACAGGTCCGGGGGTACTTC,CASSPIGQVRGYF
NA,TRBV7-9,TRBJ2-3,NA,TGTGCCAGCAGCCCTCAGGGGGGAGGCACAGATACGCAGTATTTT,CASSPQGGGTDTQYF